This T cell receptor beta chain was found in a study of CD8 T cells in ankylosing spondylitis. Study results and caveats: Reactive arthritis synovial fluid and blood were previously reported to contain some motif variants. Matched ankylosing spondylitis synovial fluid reportedly contained a significantly enriched population of disease-linked clones. Disease-associated clones were CD8+ and fairly uncommon in peripheral blood.

Concerning this clonotype: Its antigen is undetermined.

By quantitative 5'-RACE with molecular barcodes, the TCR beta libraries were made. TCRdb recomputed calls from the 5' RACE reads with MiXCR, one row per CDR3 protein. The sample holds some 270,000 distinct CDR3 sequences, 18% seen once. Sequencing was carried out using blood, either unsorted or a sorted T cell fraction (not recorded which). The TCR originated in a male donor with ankylosing spondylitis or in good health (not recorded which).

The CDR3 spells CSGITIEQFF. The DNA for the CDR3 is TGCAGCGGTATAACGATTGAGCAGTTCTTC. The chain has TRBV29-1 and TRBJ2-1; D is unclear. This CDR3 has 10 residues. Germline V gene data show CDR1 as SQVTM and CDR2 as ANQGSEA. V was trimmed by 7 bases and J by 9 bases, leaving 10 bases between them.